The clone carrying this T cell receptor (beta chain) was counted between two and nine times. What it binds is unknown. The sample belongs to a study of T-cell memory formation after mild COVID-19. Study results and limitations: The study found balanced CD4/CD8 in clones contracting day 15 to 85 and a CD4+ lean in later expanders.

TCRdb fed the 5' RACE reads into MiXCR, producing one record per CDR3 protein. The sample has around 400,000 distinct CDR3 sequences, 24% seen once. CDR1 is KGHDR and CDR2 is SFDVKD in the germline V gene. This CDR3 is built from 17 residues. The J segment lost 2 bases and the V segment lost 5 bases, leaving 11 bases of the junction unmatched. V usage is TRBV24-1 and J usage is TRBJ2-1; 7 nucleotides match TRBD2. The sequenced material came from PBMCs or a T cell subset sorted from them (not recorded which). The sequence came from an adult woman who had mild COVID-19 (a few samples of this study predate the infection). Cell type and time point are not known. CDR3 region: CATSAISGGTTYNEQFF. The CDR3 DNA reads TGTGCCACCAGTGCCATTTCCGGGGGGACCACCTACAATGAGCAGTTCTTC.